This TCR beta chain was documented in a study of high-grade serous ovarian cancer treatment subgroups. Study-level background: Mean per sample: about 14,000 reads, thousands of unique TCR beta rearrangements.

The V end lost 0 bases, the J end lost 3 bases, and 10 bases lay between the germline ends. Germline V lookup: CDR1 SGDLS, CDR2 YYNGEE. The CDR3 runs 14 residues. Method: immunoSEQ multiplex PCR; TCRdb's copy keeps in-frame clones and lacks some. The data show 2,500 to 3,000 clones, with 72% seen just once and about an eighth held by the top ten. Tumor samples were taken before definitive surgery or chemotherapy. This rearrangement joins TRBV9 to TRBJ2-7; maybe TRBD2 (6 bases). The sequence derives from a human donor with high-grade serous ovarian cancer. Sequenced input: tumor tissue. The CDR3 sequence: CASSVAGGVYEQYF. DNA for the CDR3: TGTGCCAGCAGCGTAGCAGGAGGGGTCTACGAGCAGTACTTC.